This TCR beta chain was observed in a study of beta chain features in type 1 diabetes. On this clone: Its specificity is not known.

Expressed TCRB transcripts were sequenced after all isolated RNA was converted to cDNA. Here immunoSEQ multiplex PCR was the method, and the copy in TCRdb shows in-frame clones only, minus some. Of about 260,000 clones in the sample, roughly 22% were seen once. Regarding the study as a whole: For Type 1 diabetes patients, all four CD4+ subsets carried TCRB CDR3s that were moderately but significantly shorter.

Germline loops: CDR1 LGHNA, CDR2 YSLEER. This CDR3 is built from 11 residues. Trimming removed 0 bases at V and 9 bases at J, with 3 bases between. Specimen: naive CD4+ T cells from blood. The sequence derives from a woman in her 40s with type 1 diabetes. The chain combines TRBV4-3 with TRBJ2-1; no definite D call. The CDR3 DNA sequence: TGCGCCAGCAGCCAAGACAGTGAGCAGTTCTTC. Translated: CASSQDSEQFF.